This T cell receptor beta chain derives from a study of blood T cell repertoires in COVID-19. Participants spanned ages about 18 to 90 years and resided in 24 US areas. Cohort allocation depended upon clinical history that participants reported. Within 2 weeks of study entry, exposed participants had contacted a PCR-confirmed or clinician-diagnosed COVID-19 case. Germline V CDR1 and CDR2: SGHTS, YDEGEE. V lost 2 bases and J lost 4, with 10 bases in between. The CDR3 has 14 residues. Some clones are missing from TCRdb's copy, which holds only in-frame ones; the method was immunoSEQ multiplex PCR. The profile covers roughly 200,000 clones, with approximately 86% appearing a single time and more than 4% taken by the ten largest. This clone was seen just once.

This clonotype was sampled from a woman in her thirties who had been exposed to COVID-19. Material for sequencing was PBMCs or T cells enriched from blood (not recorded which). The chain links TRBV5-8 to TRBJ1-5, with a tentative D call TRBD1 (5 bases). CDR3 in amino acids: CASSLSTANQPQHF. For the CDR3, the DNA is TGTGCCAGCAGCTTATCGACAGCAAATCAGCCCCAGCATTTT.